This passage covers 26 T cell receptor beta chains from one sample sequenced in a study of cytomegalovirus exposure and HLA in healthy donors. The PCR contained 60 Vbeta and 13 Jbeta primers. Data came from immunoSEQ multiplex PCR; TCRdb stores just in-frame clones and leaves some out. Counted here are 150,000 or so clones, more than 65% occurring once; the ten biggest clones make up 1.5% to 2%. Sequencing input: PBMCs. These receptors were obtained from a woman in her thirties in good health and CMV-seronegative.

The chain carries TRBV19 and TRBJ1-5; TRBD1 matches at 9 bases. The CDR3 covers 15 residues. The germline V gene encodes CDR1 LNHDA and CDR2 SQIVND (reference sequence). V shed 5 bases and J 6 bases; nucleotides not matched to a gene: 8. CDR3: CASSAGQGKRQPQHF. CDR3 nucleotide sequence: TGTGCCAGTAGTGCGGGACAGGGTAAACGTCAGCCCCAGCATTTT.

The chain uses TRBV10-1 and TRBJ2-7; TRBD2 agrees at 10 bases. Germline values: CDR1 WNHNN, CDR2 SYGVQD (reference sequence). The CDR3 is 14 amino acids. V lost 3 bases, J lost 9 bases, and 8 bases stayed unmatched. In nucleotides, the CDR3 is TGCGCCAGCAGTGAAGCTAGCGGGAGACTCCGGCAGTACTTC. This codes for CASSEASGRLRQYF.

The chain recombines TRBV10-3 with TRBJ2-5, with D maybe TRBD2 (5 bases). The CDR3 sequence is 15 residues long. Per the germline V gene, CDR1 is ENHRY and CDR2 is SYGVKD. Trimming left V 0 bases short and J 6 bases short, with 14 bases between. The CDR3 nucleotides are TGTGCCATCAGTGAGTCTTCGAGGGAGTCGAAGACCCAGTACTTC. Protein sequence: CAISESSRESKTQYF.

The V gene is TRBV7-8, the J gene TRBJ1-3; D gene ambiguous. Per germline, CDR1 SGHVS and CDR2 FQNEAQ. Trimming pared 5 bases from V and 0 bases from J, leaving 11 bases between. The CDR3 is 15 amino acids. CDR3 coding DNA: TGTGCCAGCAGCAACCGACTAAGCTCTGGAAACACCATATATTTT. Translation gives CASSNRLSSGNTIYF.

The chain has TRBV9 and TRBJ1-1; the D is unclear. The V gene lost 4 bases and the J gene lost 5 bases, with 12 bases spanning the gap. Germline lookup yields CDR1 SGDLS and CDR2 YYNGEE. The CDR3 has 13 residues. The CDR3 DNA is TGTGCCAGCAGCCCTTCCCCCGGGACTGAAGCTTTCTTT. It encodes CASSPSPGTEAFF.

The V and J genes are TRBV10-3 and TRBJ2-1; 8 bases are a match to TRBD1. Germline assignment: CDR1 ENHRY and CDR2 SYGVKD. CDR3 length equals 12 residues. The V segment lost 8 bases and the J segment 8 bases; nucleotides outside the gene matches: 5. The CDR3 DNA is TGTGCCATCCAGGGGGCCGGCGATGAGCAGTTCTTC. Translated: CAIQGAGDEQFF.

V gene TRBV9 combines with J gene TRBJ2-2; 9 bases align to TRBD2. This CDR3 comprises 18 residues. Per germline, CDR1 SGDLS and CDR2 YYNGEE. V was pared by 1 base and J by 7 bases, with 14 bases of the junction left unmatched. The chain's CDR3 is CASSVLPIAGASNGELFF. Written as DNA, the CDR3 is TGTGCCAGCAGCGTACTCCCTATAGCGGGAGCTTCCAACGGGGAGCTGTTTTTT.

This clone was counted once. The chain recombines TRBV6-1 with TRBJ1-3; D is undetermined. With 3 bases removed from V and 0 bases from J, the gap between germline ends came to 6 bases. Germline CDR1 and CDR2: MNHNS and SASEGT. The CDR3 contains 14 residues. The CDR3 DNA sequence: TGTGCCAGCAGTGATTCAGTCTCTGGAAACACCATATATTTT. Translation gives CASSDSVSGNTIYF.

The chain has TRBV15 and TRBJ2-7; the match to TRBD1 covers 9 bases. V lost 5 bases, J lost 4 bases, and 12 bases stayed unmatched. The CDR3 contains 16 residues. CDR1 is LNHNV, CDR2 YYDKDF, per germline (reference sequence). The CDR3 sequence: CATSHKTGTGKYEQYF. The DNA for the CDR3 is TGTGCCACCAGCCACAAAACCGGGACAGGGAAGTACGAGCAGTACTTC.

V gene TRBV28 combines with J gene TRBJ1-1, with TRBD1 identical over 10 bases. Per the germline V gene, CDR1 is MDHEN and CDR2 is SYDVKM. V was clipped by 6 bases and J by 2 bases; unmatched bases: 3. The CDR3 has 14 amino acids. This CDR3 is CASRDRGTNTEAFF. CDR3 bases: TGTGCCAGCAGGGACAGGGGGACTAACACTGAAGCTTTCTTT.

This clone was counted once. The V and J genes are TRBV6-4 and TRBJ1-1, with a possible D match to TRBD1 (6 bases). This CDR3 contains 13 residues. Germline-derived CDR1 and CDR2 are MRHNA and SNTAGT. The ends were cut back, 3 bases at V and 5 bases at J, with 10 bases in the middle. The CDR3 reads CASSDEGGTEAFF. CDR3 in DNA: TGTGCCAGCAGTGATGAAGGGGGAACTGAAGCTTTCTTT.

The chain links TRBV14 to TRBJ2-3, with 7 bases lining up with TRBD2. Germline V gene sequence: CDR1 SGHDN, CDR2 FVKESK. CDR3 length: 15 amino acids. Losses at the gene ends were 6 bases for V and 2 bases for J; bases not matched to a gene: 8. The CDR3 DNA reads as TGTGCCAGCAGTCCCTTGGCGGGGGACACAGATACGCAGTATTTT. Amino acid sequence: CASSPLAGDTDTQYF.

CDR3 nucleotides: TGTGCCAGCGGGAGACGGCGGGAAGAGACCCAGTACTTC. Protein sequence: CASGRRREETQYF. The V gene is TRBV7-3, the J gene TRBJ2-5, with D possibly being TRBD2 (5 bases). Germline assignment: CDR1 SGHTA and CDR2 FQGTGA. Trimming took off 8 bases at V and 3 bases at J, with 13 bases between the two ends. CDR3 length equals 13 residues. The full variable domain, rest sourced from reference TRBV7-3 and TRBJ2-5, is GAGVSQTPSNKVTEKGKYVELRCDPISGHTALYWYRQSLGQGPEFLIYFQGTGAADDSGLPNDRFFAVRPEGSVSTLKIQRTERGDSAVYLCASGRRREETQYFGPGTRLLVL.

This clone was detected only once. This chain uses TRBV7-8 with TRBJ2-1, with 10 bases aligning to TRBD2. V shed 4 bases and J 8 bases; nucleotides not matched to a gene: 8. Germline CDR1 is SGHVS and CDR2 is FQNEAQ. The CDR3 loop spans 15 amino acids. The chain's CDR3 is CASSSPGSGRHEQFF. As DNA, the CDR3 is TGTGCCAGCAGCTCTCCGGGTAGCGGGAGGCATGAGCAGTTCTTC.

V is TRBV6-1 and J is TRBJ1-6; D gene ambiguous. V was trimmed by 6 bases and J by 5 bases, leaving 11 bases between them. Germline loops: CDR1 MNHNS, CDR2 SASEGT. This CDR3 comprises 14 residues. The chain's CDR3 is CASRTDVDNSPLHF. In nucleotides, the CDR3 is TGTGCCAGCAGAACAGACGTGGATAATTCACCCCTCCACTTT.

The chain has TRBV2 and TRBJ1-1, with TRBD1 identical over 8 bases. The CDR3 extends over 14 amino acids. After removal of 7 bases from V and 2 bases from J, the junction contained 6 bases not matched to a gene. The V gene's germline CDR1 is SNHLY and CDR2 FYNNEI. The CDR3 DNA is TGTGCCAGCACCGACAGGGGCGTCAACACTGAAGCTTTCTTT. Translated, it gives CASTDRGVNTEAFF.

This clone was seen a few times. CDR3 in amino acids: CASSARDTHRGTEAFF. The CDR3 bases are TGTGCCAGCAGTGCCCGGGACACCCATCGAGGCACTGAAGCTTTCTTT. The chain is built from TRBV6-1 and TRBJ1-1, with a possible D match to TRBD1 (6 bases). V shed 4 bases and J shed 4 bases, with 19 bases lying between them. This CDR3 region has 16 residues. Germline CDR1 is MNHNS and CDR2 is SASEGT.

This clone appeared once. The CDR3 is CASSERRGHYGYTF. In nucleotides, the CDR3 is TGTGCCAGCAGTGAACGGAGGGGTCACTATGGCTACACCTTC. This chain joins TRBV6-1 and TRBJ1-2; tentatively, D is TRBD1 (5 bases). The germline CDR1 and CDR2 sequences are MNHNS and SASEGT. The V gene lost 2 bases and the J gene lost 3 bases, with 10 bases spanning the gap. CDR3 length: 14 amino acids.

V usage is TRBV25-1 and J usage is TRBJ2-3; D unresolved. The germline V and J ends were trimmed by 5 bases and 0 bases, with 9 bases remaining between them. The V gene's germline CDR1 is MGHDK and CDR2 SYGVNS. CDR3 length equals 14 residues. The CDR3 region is CASSLELSTDTQYF. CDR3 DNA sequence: TGTGCCAGCAGTCTAGAGCTTAGCACAGATACGCAGTATTTT.

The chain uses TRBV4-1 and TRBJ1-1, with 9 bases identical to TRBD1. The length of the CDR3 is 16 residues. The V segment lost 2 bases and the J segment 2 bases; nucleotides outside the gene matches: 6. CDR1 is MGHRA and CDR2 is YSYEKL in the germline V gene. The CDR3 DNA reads TGCGCCAGCAGCCAAAAGACAGGGGGAGGAAACACTGAAGCTTTCTTT. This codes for CASSQKTGGGNTEAFF.

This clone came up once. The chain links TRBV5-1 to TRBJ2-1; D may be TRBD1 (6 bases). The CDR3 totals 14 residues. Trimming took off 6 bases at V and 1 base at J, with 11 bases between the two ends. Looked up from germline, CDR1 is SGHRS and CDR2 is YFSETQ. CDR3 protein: CASKEQGSYNEQFF. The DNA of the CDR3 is TGCGCCAGCAAGGAACAGGGTTCCTACAATGAGCAGTTCTTC.

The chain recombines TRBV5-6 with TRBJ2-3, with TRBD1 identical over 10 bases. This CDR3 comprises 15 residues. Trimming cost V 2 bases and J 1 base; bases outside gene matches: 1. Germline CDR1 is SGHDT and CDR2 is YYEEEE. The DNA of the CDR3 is TGTGCCAGCAGCTTCGGGACAGGGGGCACAGATACGCAGTATTTT. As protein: CASSFGTGGTDTQYF.

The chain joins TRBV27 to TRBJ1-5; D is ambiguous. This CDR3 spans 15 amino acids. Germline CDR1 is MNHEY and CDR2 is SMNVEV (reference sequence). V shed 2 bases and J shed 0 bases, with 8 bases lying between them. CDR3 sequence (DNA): TGTGCCAGCAGTTTACAGGCTTATAGCAATCAGCCCCAGCATTTT. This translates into CASSLQAYSNQPQHF.

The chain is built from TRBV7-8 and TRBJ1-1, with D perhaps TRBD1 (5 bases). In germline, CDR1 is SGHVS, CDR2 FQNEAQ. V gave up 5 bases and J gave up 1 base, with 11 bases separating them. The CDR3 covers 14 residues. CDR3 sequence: CASSQLTGNTEAFF. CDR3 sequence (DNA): TGTGCCAGCAGCCAACTAACAGGGAACACTGAAGCTTTCTTT.

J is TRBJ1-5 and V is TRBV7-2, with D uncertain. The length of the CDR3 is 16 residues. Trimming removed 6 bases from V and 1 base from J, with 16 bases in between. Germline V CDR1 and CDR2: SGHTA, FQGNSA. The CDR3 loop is CASRPPFAWSNQPQHF. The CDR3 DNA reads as TGTGCCAGCAGGCCACCGTTCGCGTGGAGCAATCAGCCCCAGCATTTT.

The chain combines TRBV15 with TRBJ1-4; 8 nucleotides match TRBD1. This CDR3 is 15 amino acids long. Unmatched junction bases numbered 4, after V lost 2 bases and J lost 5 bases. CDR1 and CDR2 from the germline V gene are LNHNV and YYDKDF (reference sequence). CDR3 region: CATSRPDRGNEKLFF. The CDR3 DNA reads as TGTGCCACCAGCAGACCCGACAGGGGCAATGAAAAACTGTTTTTT.